This TCR beta chain was obtained from a study of blood T cell repertoires in COVID-19. Overall study: Nucleic acid was either cDNA or gDNA, and it came from T cells, B-cell-depleted T cells, or PBMCs.

In the authors' methods: By means of reference gene primer amplification, nucleated cell counts were estimated. Sequencing was performed with immunoSEQ multiplex PCR; in TCRdb, only in-frame clones are kept and a portion is missing. The D gene and trimming were derived from the DNA, and the V and J assignments and clone size from that table. The data contain under 200,000 clones, around 87% of them singletons. This CDR3 comprises 18 residues. The receptor's source is a man between 60 and 70 years old with COVID-19, enrolled during active disease. Input material: peripheral blood. This chain uses TRBV21-1 with TRBJ1-5. TRBV21-1 is termed a pseudogene. The CDR3 bases are TGTGCCAGCAGCCTAATTGGGGGGGTACGGGGGTTCAATCGACCCCAGCATTTT. Translating it yields CASSLIGGVRGFNRPQHF.